This entry lists 2 T cell receptor beta chains sequenced from one sample in a study of vaccination effects on CD4 cells after COVID-19. No antigen is known for these receptors. Using immunoSEQ multiplex PCR, the repertoire was profiled, and TCRdb retains in-frame clones only, with some absent. The data contain about 25,000 clones, approximately 69% of them singletons. Sequencing was preceded by expansion of antigen-specific CD4+ T cells with viral peptide pools in the ViraFEST assay. Scientists isolated CD4+ T cells after a roughly 9-day culture period ended. Participants completed two doses of the BNT162b2 or mRNA-1273 vaccine. This material consisted of CD4+ T cells from PBMCs cultured with SARS-CoV-2 spike peptides, taken after COVID-19 vaccination. The receptor set was obtained from a human donor who received a COVID-19 vaccine.

In this sample, this clone turned up a few times. Here the CDR3 DNA reads TGTGCCAGCAGCTTAGCGGACACCCTCACCTACAATGAGCAGTTCTTC. Translation: CASSLADTLTYNEQFF. The chain combines TRBV7-9 with TRBJ2-1, with a tentative D call TRBD1 (5 bases). Trimming took 0 bases from V and 2 from J, leaving 11 bases between them. This CDR3 has 16 amino acids. The V gene's germline CDR1 is SEHNR and CDR2 FQNEAQ (reference sequence).

This chain's CDR3 is CASSPPLLAGTKNIQYF. The CDR3 DNA follows: TGTGCCAGCTCACCACCGTTGCTAGCGGGCACCAAAAACATTCAGTACTTC. The chain links TRBV18 to TRBJ2-4; 8 nucleotides match TRBD2. With V trimmed by 0 bases and J by 2 bases, 6 bases remained unmatched. Germline CDR1 KGHSH, CDR2 LQKENI. This CDR3 contains 17 residues.